This is a list of T cell receptor beta chains from one sample in a study of graft-versus-host responses after intestinal transplantation. Their antigens are not known. Clones were read by immunoSEQ multiplex PCR, and TCRdb kept only the in-frame ones, dropping some. This table holds almost 85,000 clones, roughly nine tenths found once. This material consisted of unstimulated CD4+ T cells sorted from spleen or lymph node cells, taken before intestinal transplant. The receptor set was obtained from a human donor who received an intestinal transplant. CDR3s include the opening cysteine and the closing phenylalanine or tryptophan.

TRBV5-8,CASSLVVRTGASYEQYF
TRBV5-6,CASSLWSVAPVGAYEQYF
TRBV15,CATSMDFTDTQYF
TRBV6-5,CASSRTGPTEAFF
TRBV5-1,CASSPGPNSPLHF
TRBV30,CAWSVTSARGHGYTF
TRBV10-3,CAISESGANQPQHF
TRBV27,CASSLREGGSPLHF
TRBV7-9,CASSRSGTAYEQYF
TRBV15,CATSQGSSSYNSPLHF
TRBV7-2,CAIELADTQYF
TRBV27,CASSRGSSLNSYEQYF
TRBV5-4,CASSNPGLATAEQYF
TRBV5-6,CASSRVPSGAYGYTF